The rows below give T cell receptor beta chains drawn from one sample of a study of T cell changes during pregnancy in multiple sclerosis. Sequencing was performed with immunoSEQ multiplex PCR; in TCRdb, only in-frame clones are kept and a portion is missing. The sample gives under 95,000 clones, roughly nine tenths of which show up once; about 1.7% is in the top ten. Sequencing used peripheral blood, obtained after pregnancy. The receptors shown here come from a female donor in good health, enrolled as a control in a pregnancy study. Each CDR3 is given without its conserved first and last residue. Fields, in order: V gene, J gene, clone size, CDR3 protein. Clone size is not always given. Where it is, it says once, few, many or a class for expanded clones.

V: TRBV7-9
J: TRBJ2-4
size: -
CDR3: ASSRDRLLAKNIQY

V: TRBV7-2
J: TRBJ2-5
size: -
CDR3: ASSLNPLSLETQY

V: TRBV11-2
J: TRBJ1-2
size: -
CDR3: ASSIMTPGYGYT

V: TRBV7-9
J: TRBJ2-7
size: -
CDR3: ASTSRTGGLNEQY

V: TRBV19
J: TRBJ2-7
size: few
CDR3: ASNYVPDSYEQY

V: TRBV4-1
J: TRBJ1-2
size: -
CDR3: ASSTQDRASVYGYT

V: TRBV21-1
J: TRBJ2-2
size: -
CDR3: ASSKATEAGELF

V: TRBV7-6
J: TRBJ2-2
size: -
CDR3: ASSLFGGEGELF

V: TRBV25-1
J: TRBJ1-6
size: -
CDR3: ASGDYNSPLH

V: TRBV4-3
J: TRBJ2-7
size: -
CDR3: ASSQGTGDNGDEQY

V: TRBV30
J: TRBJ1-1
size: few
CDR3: AWSGEVTGTEAF

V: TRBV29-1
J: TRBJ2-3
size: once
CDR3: SGTSGGVSDTQY

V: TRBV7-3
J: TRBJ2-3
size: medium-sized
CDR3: ASSQVAGGTDTQY

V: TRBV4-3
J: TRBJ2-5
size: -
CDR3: ASSQVGAGAQETQY

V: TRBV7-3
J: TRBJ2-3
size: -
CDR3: ASSFTTGLFTDTQY

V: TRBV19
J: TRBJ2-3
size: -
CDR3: ASRRRWRGHTDTQY

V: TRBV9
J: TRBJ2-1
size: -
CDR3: ASSVVSRGSYNEQF

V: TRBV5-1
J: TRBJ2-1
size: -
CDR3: ASSLAPDNEQF

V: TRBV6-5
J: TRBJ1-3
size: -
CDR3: ATSGQAGNTIY

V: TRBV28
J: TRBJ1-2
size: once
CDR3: ASLGAGGDHSNYGYT

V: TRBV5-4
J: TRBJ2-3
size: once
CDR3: ATQFSTDTQY

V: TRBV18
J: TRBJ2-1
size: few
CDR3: ASSPLTREQF

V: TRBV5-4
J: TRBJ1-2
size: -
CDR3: ASSSGQNYGYT

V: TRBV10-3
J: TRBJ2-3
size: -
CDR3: ATGLAGVTSTDTQY

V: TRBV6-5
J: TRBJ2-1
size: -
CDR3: ASSTRQVLNEQF

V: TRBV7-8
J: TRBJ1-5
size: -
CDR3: ASRTSGGAGQPQH

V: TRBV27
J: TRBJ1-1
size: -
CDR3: ASSFGGSTEAF

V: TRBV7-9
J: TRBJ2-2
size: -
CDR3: ASSSGQRYTGELF

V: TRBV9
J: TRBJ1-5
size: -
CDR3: ASSVGGGNQPQH

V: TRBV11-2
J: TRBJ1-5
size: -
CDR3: ASSYTGGNQPQH